The clone carrying this TCR beta chain was seen many times. Its specificity is not known. The sample originates from a study of spatial heterogeneity in lung cancer. Study overall: The study consistently detected more beta-chain than alpha-chain sequences. Within tumor regions, the number of TCR transcripts tracked closely with a T cell module score obtained from matched bulk RNA-seq.

Each molecule of TCR cDNA was tagged with one unique molecular identifier. TCRdb re-called the 5' RACE reads with MiXCR, one entry per CDR3 protein. This sample yields approximately 6,700 distinct CDR3 sequences, of which 1% to 1.5% are seen a single time; approximately 9.7% belongs to the top ten. Points from the study as a whole: Mutation tallies in tumors tracked expanded intratumoral alpha and beta TCR counts.

Time point in this sample: sample taken at primary tumor resection. There were 72 donors, all of them untreated patients with early-stage non-small cell lung cancer. CDR3 length: 18 residues. Trimming left V 0 bases short and J 5 bases short, with 19 bases between. Looked up from germline, CDR1 is MNHEY and CDR2 is SMNVEV (reference sequence). This sequence was found in a male donor with early-stage non-small cell lung cancer. The source was lung tumor tissue, collected at surgery. This chain connects TRBV27 to TRBJ2-2; possible D gene TRBD2, 6 bases. CDR3 protein: CASSLSPSEAPSTGELFF. The DNA for the CDR3 is TGTGCCAGCAGTTTATCCCCTAGCGAGGCCCCTAGTACCGGGGAGCTGTTTTTT.